Reported below is one T cell receptor (beta chain). The specificity of this receptor is unknown. No much larger clone exists at a distance of one base, and base qualities are not known. Participants in the prospective study were aged roughly 18 to 89 years, lived in 20 to 25 United States geographic areas, and enrolled through a virtual design. In the prospective study, cohorts were assigned on the basis of participant-reported clinical history obtained from a screening survey and a study questionnaire. Exposed participants had been in contact with someone with a PCR-confirmed or clinician-diagnosed COVID-19 case within 2 weeks of study entry. Each participant in the prospective study had whole blood, serum and a nasopharyngeal or oropharyngeal swab collected by mobile phlebotomists. Over a roughly 2-month period, participants in the prospective study had the option of providing additional blood draws and questionnaires. Before DNA extraction, blood samples from the prospective study were shipped at room temperature or frozen.

The source of the sample is a study of blood T cell repertoires in COVID-19 (TCRdb year 2020). For context, the study as a whole: Samples from collaborators originated in the United States, Italy and Spain and spanned both the acute and convalescent phases of COVID-19. The prospective study material was composed of cDNA or gDNA derived from T cells, B-cell-depleted T cells, or PBMCs. Sample metadata almost always included a de-identified subject ID, COVID-19 status, age in years and sex. The dataset comprised deeply sampled blood TCRbeta repertoires from subjects exposed to, actively infected with, or recovered from COVID-19. Where available, HLA class I and class II types were taken from metadata supplied by the sample provider and were not determined by assay-based typing. Samples were obtained from the ongoing ImmuneRACE study (first 160 participants) and from approximately 1,200 subjects provided by 6 global collaborators. The repertoires were released in a freely available public database intended as a resource for research on the immune response to SARS-CoV-2.

TCRbeta CDR3 regions were amplified from genomic DNA by means of the immunoSEQ Assay, a bias-controlled multiplex PCR. Regarding the original processing steps: Within the assay, amplification of reference gene primers was used to estimate how many nucleated cells each sample contained. Sequence reads were collapsed and filtered to measure the absolute abundance of every unique TCRbeta CDR3 rearrangement. Productive Simpson clonality was computed per sample as the square root of Simpson's diversity index over productive rearrangements. In TCRdb, the immuneACCESS table is reduced to in-frame sequences with V and J assigned. These tables do not hold every clone; where another copy was compared, an unresolved V gene accounts for under half, and the others remain unexplained. V and J calls and clone size follow that table, whereas D and trimming were derived from the DNA. Recorded for this sample are hundreds of thousands of clones; around 85% of them occurred a single time. The top ten clones comprise over 1.5% of the sample.

The full study reports these points: The amount of clinical and demographic metadata varied by source and participant and was provided uncurated.

V is pared back by 4 bases and J by 3 bases, with 24 bases lying between the germline termini. CDR1 GTSNPN and CDR2 SVGIG were looked up in the germline V gene (reference sequence). From cysteine to phenylalanine, the CDR3 is 17 amino acids long. Only the CDR3 DNA stays, 51 bases, in frame from base 1. The sample consisted of PBMCs or T cells enriched from blood (not recorded which). The chain uses TRBV30 and TRBJ1-1; the best D guess is TRBD1, with 5 bases matching. This clonotype was sampled from a woman aged 25 to 39 who had been exposed to COVID-19. The DNA reads TGTGCCTGGAACCGGTTCCGGCAGGGAAGTTGGGACACTGAAGCTTTCTTT. Its amino acids are CAWNRFRQGSWDTEAFF. The full variable domain, completed from the reference TRBV30 and TRBJ1-1 proteins outside the CDR3, reads SQTIHQWPATLVQPVGSPLSLECTVEGTSNPNLYWYRQAAGRGLQLLFYSVGIGQISSEVPQNLSASRPQDRQFILSSKKLLLSDSGFYLCAWNRFRQGSWDTEAFFGQGTRLTVV.